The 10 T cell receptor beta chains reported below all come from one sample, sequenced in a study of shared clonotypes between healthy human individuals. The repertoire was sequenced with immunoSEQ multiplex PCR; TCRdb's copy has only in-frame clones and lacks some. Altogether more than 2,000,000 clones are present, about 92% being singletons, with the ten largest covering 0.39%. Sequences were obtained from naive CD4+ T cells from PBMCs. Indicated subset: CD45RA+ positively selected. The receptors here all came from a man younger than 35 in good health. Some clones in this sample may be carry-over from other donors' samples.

The CDR3 is CASSLSSANNEQFF. The DNA of the CDR3 is TGTGCCAGCAGTCTAAGTAGCGCCAACAATGAGCAGTTCTTC. The chain uses TRBV6-5 and TRBJ2-1, with a weak D call TRBD2 (5 bases). Germline values: CDR1 MNHEY, CDR2 SVGAGI. Trimming removed 5 bases at V and 5 bases at J, with 13 bases between. The CDR3 is 14 residues long.

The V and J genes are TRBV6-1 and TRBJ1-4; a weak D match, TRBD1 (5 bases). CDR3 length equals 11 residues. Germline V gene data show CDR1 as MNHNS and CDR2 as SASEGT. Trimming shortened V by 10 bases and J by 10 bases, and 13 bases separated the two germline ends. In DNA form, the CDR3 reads TGTGCCACCTCTGCCGGGGGAAAACTGTTTTTT. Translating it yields CATSAGGKLFF.

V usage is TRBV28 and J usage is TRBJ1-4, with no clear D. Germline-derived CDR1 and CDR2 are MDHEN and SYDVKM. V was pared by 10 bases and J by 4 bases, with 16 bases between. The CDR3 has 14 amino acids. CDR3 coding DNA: TGTGCCACCCTTCGGGTTGCGATTAATGAAAAACTGTTTTTT. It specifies CATLRVAINEKLFF.

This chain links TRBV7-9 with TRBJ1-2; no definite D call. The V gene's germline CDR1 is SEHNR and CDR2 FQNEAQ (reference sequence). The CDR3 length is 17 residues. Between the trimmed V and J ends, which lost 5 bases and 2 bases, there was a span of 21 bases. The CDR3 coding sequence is TGTGCCAGCAGCCCGTCACCGGGAAACAGTTTAAACTATGGCTACACCTTC. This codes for CASSPSPGNSLNYGYTF.

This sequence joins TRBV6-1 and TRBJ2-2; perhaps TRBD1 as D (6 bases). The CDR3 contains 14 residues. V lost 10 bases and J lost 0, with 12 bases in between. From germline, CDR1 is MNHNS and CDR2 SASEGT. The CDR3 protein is CATTRQANTGELFF. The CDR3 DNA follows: TGTGCCACTACGAGACAGGCGAACACCGGGGAGCTGTTTTTT.

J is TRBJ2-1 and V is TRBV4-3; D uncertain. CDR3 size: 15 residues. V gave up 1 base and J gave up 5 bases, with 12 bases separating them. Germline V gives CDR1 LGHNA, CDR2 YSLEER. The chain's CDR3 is CASSQVGRINNEQFF. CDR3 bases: TGCGCCAGCAGCCAAGTAGGCAGAATAAACAATGAGCAGTTCTTC.

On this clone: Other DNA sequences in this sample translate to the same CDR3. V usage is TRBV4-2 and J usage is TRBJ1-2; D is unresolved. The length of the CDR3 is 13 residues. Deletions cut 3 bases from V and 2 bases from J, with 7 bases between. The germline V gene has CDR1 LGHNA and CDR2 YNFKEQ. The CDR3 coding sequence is TGTGCCAGCAGCCAGGGAGTCAACTATGGCTACACCTTC. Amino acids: CASSQGVNYGYTF.

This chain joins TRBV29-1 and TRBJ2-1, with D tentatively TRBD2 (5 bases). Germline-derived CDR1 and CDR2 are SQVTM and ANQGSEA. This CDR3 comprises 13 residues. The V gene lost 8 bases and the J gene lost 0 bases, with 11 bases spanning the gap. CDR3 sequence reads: CSSVGSSYNEQFF. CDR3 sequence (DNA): TGCAGCAGCGTGGGGAGCTCCTACAATGAGCAGTTCTTC.

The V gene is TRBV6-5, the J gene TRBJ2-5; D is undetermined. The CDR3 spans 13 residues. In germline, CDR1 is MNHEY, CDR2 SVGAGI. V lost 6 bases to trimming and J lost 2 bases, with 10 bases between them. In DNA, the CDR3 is TGTGCCAGCAGAACACGGGTACAAGAGACCCAGTACTTC. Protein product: CASRTRVQETQYF.

The CDR3 is CASSLAAGGFNEKLFF. CDR3 in DNA: TGTGCCAGCAGCTTAGCAGCCGGGGGGTTTAATGAAAAACTGTTTTTT. The genes are TRBV7-9 and TRBJ1-4; possibly TRBD1 for D (5 bases). The germline V gene has CDR1 SEHNR and CDR2 FQNEAQ (reference sequence). The CDR3 consists of 16 residues. Trimming pared 0 bases from V and 4 bases from J, leaving 12 bases between. The whole variable domain, filled in from reference TRBV7-9 and TRBJ1-4, reads DTGVSQNPRHKITKRGQNVTFRCDPISEHNRLYWYRQTLGQGPEFLTYFQNEAQLEKSRLLSDRFSAERPKGSFSTLEIQRTEQGDSAMYLCASSLAAGGFNEKLFFGSGTQLSVL.